This TCR beta chain emerged from a study of T cell responses to AZD1222 COVID-19 vaccine. Points from the study as a whole: Breadth and depth of Spike-specific TCRs rose after two AZD1222 doses.

Assay used: immunoSEQ multiplex PCR; TCRdb lists only in-frame clones, some missing. The sample contains 150,000 to 180,000 clones, 86% of which appear only once. A note on this clone: Its antigen is unidentified.

Germline trimming cut 2 bases from V and 4 bases from J; bases unmatched to any gene: 5. The germline V gene has CDR1 SEHNR and CDR2 FQNEAQ (reference sequence). This CDR3 spans 15 amino acids. The sequenced sample was peripheral blood, obtained on day 0 of MenACWY control vaccination. The chain recombines TRBV7-9 with TRBJ2-1; 7 bases agree with TRBD1. The receptor comes from an adult in good health. CDR3 in DNA: TGTGCCAGCAGCTTAATGGGACAGAGGTACAATGAGCAGTTCTTC. Its protein is CASSLMGQRYNEQFF.